What follows is one T cell receptor (beta chain) and its context. What it recognizes is unknown. The data derive from a study of T-cell reconstitution after alpha-beta-depleted transplantation in children. Points from the study as a whole: Expanded clones from the graft, numbering several hundred, reportedly supplied alpha-beta T cells about two months after transplant. Recipient T cells and thymic progenitors that survived gave rise to the high TCRbeta diversity observed at day 60 in some patients.

The V end lost 5 bases, the J end lost 7 bases, and 21 bases lay between the germline ends. CDR3 length: 16 amino acids. Unique molecular identifiers were incorporated when the TCRbeta library was constructed. TCRdb reprocessed the PCR reads via MiXCR and lists one record per CDR3 protein. The table records 90,000 to 150,000 distinct CDR3 sequences, 23% of them present only once. The sequenced sample was PBMCs, mostly from graft donor cells, obtained 180 days after TCRalphabeta/CD19-depleted stem cell transplant. J is TRBJ2-1 and V is TRBV12-3 or TRBV12-4, with a weak D call TRBD1 (6 bases). This TCR came from a male patient aged 2-15 years who had a stem cell transplant for chronic granulomatous disease, so the T cells may come from the graft donor. The CDR3 sequence is CASSHSKKTGGNEQFF. The DNA of the CDR3 is TGTGCCAGCAGTCATTCGAAGAAGACAGGCGGGAATGAGCAGTTCTTC.